These 10 T cell receptor beta chains were sequenced from one sample in a study of blood T cell repertoires in COVID-19. Measured with immunoSEQ multiplex PCR; TCRdb has only the in-frame clones, and not every one. The repertoire has under 250,000 clones, over 80% of them found once; the top ten carry more than 25%. Sequencing input: peripheral blood. The receptors were gathered from a man in his forties with acute or convalescent COVID-19.

This clone was seen just once. The chain combines TRBV9 with TRBJ2-7; TRBD1 aligns across 10 bases. There are 13 residues in the CDR3. Trimming took 3 bases from V and 4 from J; bases not matched to a gene: 1. Germline CDR1 reads SGDLS; CDR2 reads YYNGEE. CDR3 amino acids: CASSGTGGYEQYF. Here the CDR3 DNA reads TGTGCCAGCAGCGGGACAGGGGGGTACGAGCAGTACTTC.

The gene calls are TRBV10-3 and TRBJ2-6; the match to TRBD1 covers 8 bases. CDR1 is ENHRY, CDR2 SYGVKD, per germline. The CDR3 runs to 16 residues. After removal of 2 bases from V and 3 bases from J, the junction contained 3 bases not matched to a gene. CDR3: CAISELRGLGANVLTF. The CDR3 DNA reads TGTGCCATCAGTGAGCTCAGGGGGCTTGGGGCCAACGTCCTGACTTTC.

This chain joins TRBV6-6 and TRBJ2-7; 9 positions agree with TRBD1. The CDR3 sequence is 13 residues long. CDR1 MNHNY and CDR2 SVGAGI come from the germline V gene (reference sequence). The V gene end was trimmed by 10 bases and the J gene end by 1 base; junction bases not matched to a gene: 5. CDR3 sequence reads: CATDRGGSYEQYF. As DNA, the CDR3 is TGTGCCACCGACAGGGGGGGGTCCTACGAGCAGTACTTC.

This chain links TRBV29-1 with TRBJ1-5; 7 nucleotides agree with TRBD1. The V gene's germline CDR1 is SQVTM and CDR2 ANQGSEA. The V gene end was trimmed by 6 bases and the J gene end by 1 base; junction bases not matched to a gene: 6. This CDR3 has 14 amino acids. The CDR3 protein is CSVQAGGSNQPQHF. The CDR3 DNA is TGCAGCGTACAGGCAGGGGGGAGCAATCAGCCCCAGCATTTT.

This clone turned up a few times. The rearrangement links TRBV27 to TRBJ2-3; TRBD1 might be the D (5 bases). This CDR3 is built from 15 residues. Per germline, CDR1 MNHEY and CDR2 SMNVEV (reference sequence). V was shortened by 6 bases and J by 0 bases, with 13 bases between the two germline ends. CDR3 sequence: CASSLQDPSTDTQYF. CDR3 bases: TGTGCCAGCAGCCTACAGGATCCTAGCACAGATACGCAGTATTTT.

CDR3 DNA: TGCAGCGGAACTCAACGAGGGCCGGGCACCGGGGAGCTGTTTTTT. It yields the protein CSGTQRGPGTGELFF. This chain connects TRBV29-1 to TRBJ2-2; the D gene is possibly TRBD2 (5 bases). The CDR3 extends over 15 amino acids. V lost 7 bases and J 4 bases, leaving 19 bases between the germline ends. Germline V CDR1 and CDR2: SQVTM, ANQGSEA.

V usage is TRBV5-5 and J usage is TRBJ2-7; D is possibly TRBD1 (6 bases). With 5 bases removed from V and 2 bases from J, the gap between germline ends came to 14 bases. The CDR3 extends over 14 amino acids. The V gene's germline CDR1 is SGHKS and CDR2 YYEKEE (reference sequence). As DNA, the CDR3 is TGTGCCAGCAGACTGACAGGCGCTACCTACGAGCAGTACTTC. This sequence encodes CASRLTGATYEQYF.

V usage is TRBV27 and J usage is TRBJ2-7; 9 nucleotides align to TRBD1. V lost 2 bases, J lost 0 bases, and 5 bases stayed unmatched. This CDR3 contains 16 residues. Germline V lookup: CDR1 MNHEY, CDR2 SMNVEV (reference sequence). The CDR3, as DNA: TGTGCCAGCAGTTTAGATTACAGGGGGCGCTCCTACGAGCAGTACTTC. Translation: CASSLDYRGRSYEQYF.

V and J are TRBV29-1 and TRBJ2-7; D is uncertain. Germline V lookup: CDR1 SQVTM, CDR2 ANQGSEA. Deletions cut 1 base from V and 1 base from J, with 5 bases between. CDR3 length: 12 amino acids. Here the CDR3 DNA reads TGCAGCGTTGAAGGCAGGTCCTACGAGCAGTACTTC. Amino acid sequence: CSVEGRSYEQYF.

This chain uses TRBV12-3 or TRBV12-4 with TRBJ1-3; a weak D match, TRBD1 (5 bases). The CDR3 has 13 residues. Between the trimmed V and J ends, which lost 8 bases and 1 base, there was a span of 9 bases. CDR3 loop: CASQGSSGNTIYF. The CDR3 DNA sequence: TGTGCCAGCCAGGGTAGTTCTGGAAACACCATATATTTT.